Each of the 20 T cell receptor beta chains below was sequenced from the same sample in a study of cytomegalovirus exposure and HLA in healthy donors. The PCR was carried out with 60 Vbeta primers and 13 Jbeta primers. Assay: immunoSEQ multiplex PCR; the TCRdb copy retains only in-frame clones and omits some. This table holds under 200,000 clones, approximately 70% found once. Sequencing was carried out using PBMCs. All receptors derive from a woman aged 25 to 39 in good health and CMV-seronegative.

The chain uses TRBV12-5 and TRBJ1-2; D unresolved. Trimming took off 3 bases at V and 0 bases at J, with 5 bases between the two ends. The CDR3 contains 13 residues. CDR1 and CDR2 (germline): LGHNT, FRNRAP. The DNA for the CDR3 is TGTGCTAGTGGTTTTGAGTCTAACTATGGCTACACCTTC. It is translated as CASGFESNYGYTF.

The J gene is TRBJ2-1, the V gene TRBV19, with 10 bases that match TRBD2. The germline gives CDR1 LNHDA, CDR2 SQIVND (reference sequence). V gave up 6 bases and J gave up 7 bases; unmatched junction bases: 6. There are 14 residues in the CDR3. The CDR3 reads CASRPAGGPNEQFF. DNA for the CDR3: TGTGCCAGTAGACCAGCGGGGGGGCCGAATGAGCAGTTCTTC. Full variable domain (outside the CDR3, taken from reference TRBV19 and TRBJ2-1): DGGITQSPKYLFRKEGQNVTLSCEQNLNHDAMYWYRQDPGQGLRLIYYSQIVNDFQKGDIAEGYSVSREKKESFPLTVTSAQKNPTAFYLCASRPAGGPNEQFFGPGTRLTVL.

CDR3 sequence reads: CASNYVGGAVEQYF. CDR3 DNA: TGTGCCAGCAACTACGTGGGGGGGGCGGTCGAGCAGTACTTC. The rearrangement uses TRBV11-2 and TRBJ2-7; maybe TRBD2 (7 bases). The CDR3 has 14 amino acids. V lost 7 bases and J lost 6, with 19 bases in between. CDR1 and CDR2 from the germline V gene are SGHAT and FQNNGV.

V is TRBV7-8 and J is TRBJ1-1; D perhaps matches TRBD1 (6 bases). CDR3 length: 17 amino acids. Germline V gene data show CDR1 as SGHVS and CDR2 as FQNEAQ. The V end lost 1 base, the J end lost 3 bases, and 18 bases lay between the germline ends. DNA of the CDR3: TGTGCCAGCAGCTTAGATTACACAGGGCTGGGGGACACTGAAGCTTTCTTT. It encodes CASSLDYTGLGDTEAFF.

The chain uses TRBV5-1 and TRBJ1-2; the match to TRBD1 covers 9 bases. Looked up from germline, CDR1 is SGHRS and CDR2 is YFSETQ. The CDR3 covers 14 residues. Trimming cost V 7 bases and J 3 bases; bases outside gene matches: 7. CDR3 amino acids: CASRPTGGDYGYTF. CDR3 nucleotides: TGCGCCAGCCGCCCAACAGGGGGCGACTATGGCTACACCTTC. The entire variable domain, with the rest obtained from reference TRBV5-1 and TRBJ1-2, is as follows: KAGVTQTPRYLIKTRGQQVTLSCSPISGHRSVSWYQQTPGQGLQFLFEYFSETQRNKGNFPGRFSGRQFSNSRSEMNVSTLELGDSALYLCASRPTGGDYGYTFGSGTRLTVV.

This chain joins TRBV19 and TRBJ2-1; D remains ambiguous. This CDR3 is built from 14 residues. The V gene's germline CDR1 is LNHDA and CDR2 SQIVND (reference sequence). Trimming stripped 3 bases from V and 3 bases from J, with 9 bases between. This chain's CDR3 is CASSILGNYNEQFF. In DNA, the CDR3 is TGTGCCAGTAGTATCTTGGGCAACTACAATGAGCAGTTCTTC.

This clone was counted only a few times. The chain couples TRBV5-4 to TRBJ1-1; TRBD1 might be the D (6 bases). Looked up from germline, CDR1 is SGHNT and CDR2 is YYREEE (reference sequence). V dropped 6 bases and J dropped 1 base, with 16 bases sitting between them. The CDR3 extends over 15 amino acids. The CDR3 region is CASIPHGGPNTEAFF. The DNA of the CDR3 is TGTGCCAGCATCCCCCATGGGGGCCCGAACACTGAAGCTTTCTTT.

A note on this clone: Germline and junction disagree at one end, which may indicate a read error. V gene TRBV19 combines with J gene TRBJ2-1, with TRBD2 matching over 7 bases. From germline, CDR1 is LNHDA and CDR2 SQIVND (reference sequence). CDR3 length equals 11 residues. DNA of the CDR3: TGTGCCAGTAGCCCTGGGACTATAACCCTCTTC. As protein: CASSPGTITLF.

The V and J genes are TRBV6-1 and TRBJ1-6; 8 nucleotides agree with TRBD1. This CDR3 spans 15 amino acids. The J segment lost 7 bases and the V segment lost 8 bases, leaving 10 bases of the junction unmatched. Germline assignment: CDR1 MNHNS and CDR2 SASEGT. The CDR3 spells CASGHGQGLNSPLHF. In DNA form, the CDR3 reads TGTGCCAGCGGTCACGGACAGGGCCTAAATTCACCCCTCCACTTT.

This clone was seen a few times. The chain joins TRBV30 to TRBJ1-1, with 7 bases lining up with TRBD1. The CDR3 has 12 amino acids. V lost 8 bases to trimming and J lost 2 bases; unmatched junction nucleotides: 5. Germline V gene lookup returns CDR1 GTSNPN and CDR2 SVGIG (reference sequence). The CDR3, as DNA: TGTGCCCTAGACAGGGCCAACACTGAAGCTTTCTTT. Translated: CALDRANTEAFF.

The CDR3 is CASGFIIAQGTPAYEQYF. The CDR3 DNA sequence: TGTGCTAGTGGTTTTATCATCGCGCAGGGTACACCAGCCTACGAGCAGTACTTC. The chain recombines TRBV12-5 with TRBJ2-7; D is perhaps TRBD1 (5 bases). The V gene lost 3 bases and the J gene lost 2 bases, with 23 bases spanning the gap. CDR3 size: 18 residues. The germline V gene has CDR1 LGHNT and CDR2 FRNRAP. The full variable domain, in which reference TRBV12-5 and TRBJ2-7 provide the parts outside the CDR3, is DARVTQTPRHKVTEMGQEVTMRCQPILGHNTVFWYRQTMMQGLELLAYFRNRAPLDDSGMPKDRFSAEMPDATLATLKIQPSEPRDSAVYFCASGFIIAQGTPAYEQYFGPGTRLTVT.

The rearrangement uses TRBV9 and TRBJ1-2; 9 nucleotides align to TRBD1. Germline V gene sequence: CDR1 SGDLS, CDR2 YYNGEE. After removal of 0 bases from V and 7 bases from J, the junction contained 7 bases not matched to a gene. There are 15 residues in the CDR3. CDR3: CASSVENRGPGGYTF. In DNA, the CDR3 is TGTGCCAGCAGCGTAGAGAACAGGGGGCCGGGTGGCTACACCTTC.

This clone has a handful of counts. J is TRBJ2-1 and V is TRBV4-1; TRBD2 matches at 12 bases. The germline V gene has CDR1 MGHRA and CDR2 YSYEKL. This CDR3 is built from 17 residues. V dropped 0 bases and J dropped 10; count of bases not matched to a gene: 10. In nucleotides, the CDR3 is TGCGCCAGCAGCCAAGATGGGCTAGCGGGGGGGCGAGGCGAGCAGTTCTTC. Encoded protein: CASSQDGLAGGRGEQFF.

The rearrangement uses TRBV11-2 and TRBJ2-7; TRBD1 agrees at 8 bases. The germline V gene has CDR1 SGHAT and CDR2 FQNNGV. V dropped 4 bases and J dropped 3; count of bases not matched to a gene: 8. The CDR3 consists of 15 residues. CDR3 protein: CASSYPGTGNYEQYF. The CDR3 DNA sequence: TGTGCCAGCAGCTACCCCGGGACAGGCAACTACGAGCAGTACTTC. The full variable domain, in which reference TRBV11-2 and TRBJ2-7 provide the parts outside the CDR3, is EAGVAQSPRYKIIEKRQSVAFWCNPISGHATLYWYQQILGQGPKLLIQFQNNGVVDDSQLPKDRFSAERLKGVDSTLKIQPAKLEDSAVYLCASSYPGTGNYEQYFGPGTRLTVT.

The genes are TRBV19 and TRBJ1-3; the D is unclear. Germline CDR1 is LNHDA and CDR2 is SQIVND (reference sequence). The CDR3 runs to 15 residues. Trimming took off 5 bases at V and 0 bases at J, with 11 bases between the two ends. This CDR3 is CASSPSPSSGNTIYF. Here the CDR3 DNA reads TGTGCCAGTAGTCCGTCACCCAGCTCTGGAAACACCATATATTTT.

The chain is built from TRBV19 and TRBJ2-3, with TRBD1 as a possible D gene (6 bases). The CDR3 runs to 15 residues. The V gene lost 2 bases and the J gene lost 3 bases, with 12 bases spanning the gap. Germline loops: CDR1 LNHDA, CDR2 SQIVND (reference sequence). CDR3 region: CASSIMGQSTDTQYF. In nucleotides, the CDR3 is TGTGCCAGTAGTATAATGGGACAATCTACAGATACGCAGTATTTT.

This chain links TRBV5-1 with TRBJ2-3; possible D gene TRBD2, 6 bases. V lost 0 bases to trimming and J lost 0 bases, with 11 bases between them. CDR3 size: 16 residues. Germline V gene sequence: CDR1 SGHRS, CDR2 YFSETQ. The CDR3 sequence: CASSLEPGLSTDTQYF. The CDR3 DNA follows: TGCGCCAGCAGCTTGGAGCCGGGACTCAGCACAGATACGCAGTATTTT.

The V and J genes are TRBV7-2 and TRBJ2-3; 11 nucleotides match TRBD2. J lost 6 bases, V lost 2 bases, and 7 bases had no gene match. CDR3 length: 16 amino acids. Looked up from germline, CDR1 is SGHTA and CDR2 is FQGNSA. The CDR3 region is CASSLYPASGRDTQYF. CDR3 bases: TGTGCCAGCAGCTTATACCCGGCTAGCGGGAGGGATACGCAGTATTTT.

The chain joins TRBV5-1 to TRBJ1-2, with 10 bases identical to TRBD1. The CDR3 has 18 amino acids. Germline V gives CDR1 SGHRS, CDR2 YFSETQ. The J segment lost 5 bases and the V segment lost 1 base, leaving 14 bases of the junction unmatched. CDR3 nucleotides: TGCGCCAGCAGCTTGTCTGGGACAGGGGCCTCCCTACTATATGGCTACACCTTC. Its translation is CASSLSGTGASLLYGYTF.

The rearrangement links TRBV27 to TRBJ1-5, with 7 bases identical to TRBD1. The CDR3 totals 15 residues. Germline V gene sequence: CDR1 MNHEY, CDR2 SMNVEV (reference sequence). With V trimmed by 0 bases and J by 7 bases, 6 bases remained unmatched. This CDR3 reads CASSLSGTVQQPQHF. The CDR3 DNA sequence: TGTGCCAGCAGTTTATCGGGGACAGTCCAACAGCCCCAGCATTTT.